Listed here are 19 T cell receptor beta chains from one sample, sequenced in a study of T-cell reconstitution after alpha-beta-depleted transplantation in children. It was with unique molecular identifiers that the TCRbeta library was prepared. Using its own MiXCR run on the PCR reads, TCRdb lists one record per CDR3 protein. The sample records 900,000 or so distinct CDR3 sequences, around 15% being singletons. The sample in question was PBMCs, mostly from graft donor cells, obtained 360 days after TCRalphabeta/CD19-depleted stem cell transplant. These receptors were collected from a male patient younger than 18 who had a stem cell transplant for acute lymphoblastic leukemia, so the T cells may come from the graft donor.

V gene TRBV9 combines with J gene TRBJ2-5; no clear D gene. The V end lost 6 bases, the J end lost 1 base, and 10 bases lay between the germline ends. The germline V gene has CDR1 SGDLS and CDR2 YYNGEE. The CDR3 runs 13 residues. CDR3: CASTSVAQETQYF. CDR3 bases: TGTGCCAGCACCTCGGTGGCCCAAGAGACCCAGTACTTC.

This clonotype appeared a few times. V gene TRBV12-3 or TRBV12-4 combines with J gene TRBJ2-1; 7 positions agree with TRBD2. V shed 7 bases, J shed 10 bases, and the junction held 7 bases outside the gene matches. There are 12 residues in the CDR3. CDR3: CASTPGLHEQFF. The CDR3, as DNA: TGTGCCAGCACCCCGGGACTACACGAGCAGTTCTTC.

The chain links TRBV28 to TRBJ1-1; D might be TRBD1 (5 bases). Trimming stripped 7 bases from V and 7 bases from J, with 22 bases between. The germline CDR1 and CDR2 sequences are MDHEN and SYDVKM. The CDR3 has 15 residues. CDR3: CASNTPGGGVNEAFF. DNA of the CDR3: TGTGCCAGCAACACCCCTGGGGGAGGGGTTAATGAAGCTTTCTTT.

The chain uses TRBV6-5 and TRBJ2-1; D is undetermined. V was trimmed by 0 bases and J by 7 bases, leaving 7 bases between them. From germline, CDR1 is MNHEY and CDR2 SVGAGI. The CDR3 is made up of 13 amino acids. The CDR3 DNA reads TGTGCCAGCAGTTACTCAGGCCGAAATGAGCAGTTCTTC. Translated: CASSYSGRNEQFF.

This clonotype was observed many times. This chain joins TRBV29-1 and TRBJ2-7, with 8 positions matching TRBD2. Germline CDR1 reads SQVTM; CDR2 reads ANQGSEA. This CDR3 is 12 amino acids long. V dropped 4 bases and J dropped 4; count of bases not matched to a gene: 3. As DNA, the CDR3 is TGCAGCGTTGCACGCGGGAGGTACGAGCAGTACTTC. This sequence encodes CSVARGRYEQYF.

Turning to this clonotype: The junction and the germline gene differ at one end; a read error may be behind it. The chain has TRBV4-1 and TRBJ1-1; perhaps TRBD1 as D (5 bases). The CDR3 is made up of 15 amino acids. The germline CDR1 and CDR2 sequences are MGHRA and YSYEKL. The CDR3 loop is CASSQLTARDTEVFF. CDR3 DNA: TGCGCCAGCAGCCAATTGACAGCTAGAGACACTGAAGTTTTCTTT.

The CDR3 sequence: CASSQVALSSYNEQFF. The CDR3 DNA reads as TGCGCCAGCAGCCAAGTTGCGTTGAGCTCCTACAATGAGCAGTTCTTC. J is TRBJ2-1 and V is TRBV4-1; D is undetermined. The CDR3 is made up of 16 amino acids. From germline, CDR1 is MGHRA and CDR2 YSYEKL. V lost 1 base to trimming and J lost 0 bases, with 10 bases between them.

This clonotype has ten or more counts. The gene calls are TRBV7-3 and TRBJ2-2, with D perhaps TRBD2 (5 bases). Per the germline V gene, CDR1 is SGHTA and CDR2 is FQGTGA. The CDR3 runs 16 residues. V lost 0 bases to trimming and J lost 3 bases, with 11 bases between them. CDR3 coding DNA: TGTGCCAGCAGCTTAACGGGAGCCTGGGACACCGGGGAGCTGTTTTTT. Translating it yields CASSLTGAWDTGELFF.

V gene TRBV5-1 combines with J gene TRBJ2-2; tentatively, D is TRBD1 (6 bases). Looked up from germline, CDR1 is SGHRS and CDR2 is YFSETQ. Trimming stripped 9 bases from V and 0 bases from J, with 24 bases between. The CDR3 sequence is 18 residues long. CDR3 residues: CATKTRLEGHPNTGELFF. CDR3 DNA sequence: TGCGCCACCAAGACCCGGCTCGAGGGACACCCGAACACCGGGGAGCTGTTTTTT.

This clonotype was observed at least ten times. The V call is TRBV7-7, the J call TRBJ2-1; 7 bases line up with TRBD1. The germline gives CDR1 SSHAT, CDR2 FNYEAQ (reference sequence). This CDR3 is built from 15 residues. J gave up 8 bases and V 2 bases, and 9 bases lay outside the gene matches. CDR3 residues: CASSLNPDRVYEQFF. DNA of the CDR3: TGTGCCAGCAGCTTAAACCCAGACAGGGTCTATGAGCAGTTCTTC.

This clonotype was seen a few times. The DNA of the CDR3 is TGTGCCAGCAGTCCCCCTCCGGTGACGAATCGAGCCGGGGAGCTGTTTTTT. Protein product: CASSPPPVTNRAGELFF. The chain carries TRBV7-9 and TRBJ2-2; D gene unclear. Germline V gene sequence: CDR1 SEHNR, CDR2 FQNEAQ (reference sequence). Trimming took off 6 bases at V and 6 bases at J, with 23 bases between the two ends. The CDR3 runs to 17 residues.

This clonotype turned up a few times. This chain uses TRBV20-1 with TRBJ2-5; TRBD1 agrees at 8 bases. Germline V gene sequence: CDR1 DFQATT, CDR2 SNEGSKA (reference sequence). The CDR3 spans 14 residues. V was clipped by 6 bases and J by 4 bases; unmatched bases: 10. The CDR3 reads CSAHTGGSRETQYF. As DNA, the CDR3 is TGCAGTGCCCATACAGGGGGAAGCAGAGAGACCCAGTACTTC.

Many counts were recorded for this clonotype. The chain uses TRBV29-1 and TRBJ2-7, with 13 bases fitting TRBD2. J gave up 2 bases and V 6 bases, and 7 bases lay outside the gene matches. Germline V lookup: CDR1 SQVTM, CDR2 ANQGSEA. CDR3 length: 15 amino acids. The CDR3 spells CSVAGLAGDPYEQYF. CDR3 DNA sequence: TGCAGCGTCGCTGGACTAGCGGGAGACCCCTACGAGCAGTACTTC.

This clonotype has ten or more counts. This chain links TRBV27 with TRBJ1-5, with 7 bases aligning to TRBD1. Germline V gene data show CDR1 as MNHEY and CDR2 as SMNVEV (reference sequence). The length of the CDR3 is 14 residues. With V trimmed by 5 bases and J by 4 bases, 5 bases remained unmatched. The CDR3 DNA is TGTGCCAGCAGTCCTGGGACAGTTAATCAGCCCCAGCATTTT. It translates to CASSPGTVNQPQHF.

This clonotype was found many times. The chain links TRBV29-1 to TRBJ2-7, with TRBD2 matching 7 bases. V dropped 4 bases and J dropped 2; count of bases not matched to a gene: 5. CDR1 SQVTM and CDR2 ANQGSEA come from the germline V gene. The CDR3 covers 13 residues. The DNA of the CDR3 is TGCAGCGTTGGGGCGGGAGCCGCCTACGAGCAGTACTTC. Translation gives CSVGAGAAYEQYF.

This chain joins TRBV6-1 and TRBJ2-5, with a tentative D call TRBD1 (6 bases). Germline CDR1 reads MNHNS; CDR2 reads SASEGT. This CDR3 is built from 16 residues. The V gene lost 4 bases and the J gene lost 4 bases, with 19 bases spanning the gap. The CDR3 coding sequence is TGTGCCAGCAGTGTCAAACAGGGATTCTTTCGAGAGACCCAGTACTTC. As protein: CASSVKQGFFRETQYF.

The chain employs TRBV12-5 and TRBJ1-5, with 10 bases aligning to TRBD1. J was trimmed by 4 bases and V by 6 bases; bases with no gene match: 6. Germline CDR1 LGHNT, CDR2 FRNRAP. This CDR3 comprises 15 residues. The CDR3 region is CASGRTDRGNQPQHF. CDR3 sequence (DNA): TGTGCTAGTGGCCGAACGGACAGGGGGAATCAGCCCCAGCATTTT.

The rearrangement joins TRBV7-3 to TRBJ2-1; 9 nucleotides agree with TRBD2. The CDR3 is made up of 17 amino acids. V shed 5 bases and J 8 bases; nucleotides not matched to a gene: 16. The germline gives CDR1 SGHTA, CDR2 FQGTGA. The chain's CDR3 is CASSPRTGTSIPHEQFF. DNA of the CDR3: TGTGCCAGCAGCCCCAGAACCGGGACTAGCATCCCCCATGAGCAGTTCTTC. Full variable domain (remainder filled in from reference TRBV7-3 and TRBJ2-1): GAGVSQTPSNKVTEKGKYVELRCDPISGHTALYWYRQSLGQGPEFLIYFQGTGAADDSGLPNDRFFAVRPEGSVSTLKIQRTERGDSAVYLCASSPRTGTSIPHEQFFGPGTRLTVL.

This clonotype was detected many times. The chain has TRBV5-1 and TRBJ2-7, with D perhaps TRBD2 (6 bases). Trimming stripped 4 bases from V and 3 bases from J, with 11 bases between. CDR1 is SGHRS, CDR2 YFSETQ, per germline. The CDR3 sequence is 13 residues long. The DNA of the CDR3 is TGCGCCAGCAGCCGGGGGAGAGGCTACGAGCAGTACTTC. Translated, it gives CASSRGRGYEQYF.